This T cell receptor beta chain is drawn from a study of long-term antiretroviral therapy in people with HIV. Study overall: Specimens dating back about a decade before the 2015 immediate-ART recommendation are the oldest included. The study's findings and limits: The repertoire was dominated at all time points by clones expanded before ART. Blood, drawn from the mid-2000s to the late 2010s, may reflect older ART regimens.

Every single participant having HIV got treatment inside the United States. Samples were assayed with immunoSEQ v3.0 at survey level. TCRdb keeps only in-frame clones here, not all; method: immunoSEQ multiplex PCR. The table records about 24,000 clones, 80% to 90% of them present only once. Trimming pared 3 bases from V and 0 bases from J, leaving 15 bases between. CDR3 length equals 15 residues. Germline CDR1 reads GTSNPN; CDR2 reads SVGIG (reference sequence). A word on this clone: Its specificity is not known.

The origin of this receptor is a man in his forties or fifties with HIV. This chain links TRBV30 with TRBJ2-7; tentatively, D is TRBD2 (5 bases). The starting material was unsorted PBMCs, obtained 3 years after starting antiretroviral therapy. The CDR3 loop reads CAWRNFPGDSYEQYF. The CDR3 nucleotides read TGTGCCTGGAGGAACTTTCCCGGGGACTCCTACGAGCAGTACTTC.